This TCR beta chain was profiled in a study of response to subunit inactivated influenza vaccine (dated by TCRdb to the late 2010s). Study-level background: To follow how T cells responded to a trivalent subunit inactivated influenza vaccine, the researchers relied on deep quantitative profiling of the T cell receptor repertoire. Findings and caveats that apply to the study as a whole: The authors proposed that each seasonal influenza vaccination may bring in only a limited number of new T cells.

The library was made by RT-PCR. These reads were obtained on an Illumina HiSeq 2500. The public reads were run again by TCRdb, first through fastp at Q25 and then through MiXCR, and only productive beta chains were kept. Every CDR3 protein is listed once, alongside the most common genes and DNA of its rows. This sample comprises some 160,000 distinct CDR3 sequences, 11% of them detected only once. The ten largest clones capture approximately 13% of the sample. Trimming costs V 2 bases and J 1 base, and their ends lie 9 bases apart. CDR1 and CDR2 are drawn from the germline V gene: SGHRS, YFSETQ. The CDR3, from cysteine to phenylalanine, totals 14 residues. This entry keeps only the CDR3 DNA: 42 bases, framed from base 1. The time point label, read with the paper, signifies: 45 days after influenza vaccine administration. In regard to this clonotype: Its antigen target is currently unknown. The sample holds no much larger clone one base away, and base qualities are not on file.

This TCR derives from a man between 45 and 60 years old who received an inactivated influenza vaccine. Donor details come from another sample of the same person, matched by shared clones. The chain employs TRBV5-1 and TRBJ1-1; D gene: possibly TRBD1, on 6 matching bases. The sample consisted of non-naive T cells sorted from PBMCs, taken roughly 46 days after vaccination. The cell subset or site label corresponds to: memory T cell fraction. Here the CDR3 is given as CASSLQGRNTEAFF. The bases are TGCGCCAGCAGCTTACAGGGTAGGAACACTGAAGCTTTCTTT.